The rows below give T cell receptor beta chains drawn from one sample of a study of T cells after yellow fever vaccination. TCRdb passed the 5' RACE reads through MiXCR, listing each CDR3 protein once. The table has some 150,000 distinct CDR3 sequences, approximately 9.9% seen once. The specimen comprised CD8+ T cells sorted from PBMCs, sampled 45 days after the yellow fever booster vaccination. Source of these receptors: a man between 18 and 29 years old who received the YFV17D yellow fever vaccine. Each CDR3 is given with its conserved first and last residue. The order of the fields is D gene, V gene, J gene, clone size, CDR3 DNA, CDR3 protein. D genes are given only for firm matches. The size of a clone is reported for some rows only, either as once, few or many, or as a class for expanded clones.

.,TRBV20-1,TRBJ2-5,few,TGCAGTGCTAGGGTTAGCGGAGGGACCCAGTACTTC,CSARVSGGTQYF
TRBD1,TRBV6-6,TRBJ1-1,.,TGTGCCAGCAGTCTTAGGGACAGCGGCACTGAAGCTTTCTTT,CASSLRDSGTEAFF
TRBD2,TRBV7-9,TRBJ2-1,.,TGTGCCAGCAGGGGGACTAGCGGGGGTTACTACAATGAGCAGTTCTTC,CASRGTSGGYYNEQFF
TRBD2,TRBV12-3/TRBV12-4,TRBJ2-3,many,TGTGCCAGCAGGCCATCGGGGGGGTTAGATACGCAGTATTTT,CASRPSGGLDTQYF
TRBD1,TRBV10-3,TRBJ1-1,few,TGTGCCATCAGTGAGTCGACAGGGATGACTGAAGCTTTCTTT,CAISESTGMTEAFF
.,TRBV29-1,TRBJ2-2,many,TGCAGCCTCGTCCTCGCGAACACCGGGGAGCTGTTTTTT,CSLVLANTGELFF
.,TRBV27,TRBJ2-7,.,TGTGCCAGCAGTTCGTACAGAAGCTCCTACGAGCAGTACTTC,CASSSYRSSYEQYF
TRBD2,TRBV11-2,TRBJ2-3,.,TGTGCCAGCAGCTTAGGCCGAGCGGGGGCCTACACAGATACGCAGTATTTT,CASSLGRAGAYTDTQYF
.,TRBV20-1,TRBJ2-7,few,TGCAGTGCCAGACTAGTGCAGTACTTC,CSARLVQYF
.,TRBV4-3,TRBJ2-2,.,TGCGCCAGCAGCGCGAACGGGGTGCTGTTTTTT,CASSANGVLFF
.,TRBV29-1,TRBJ2-5,few,TGCAGCGTTTCTGACCAAGAGACCCAGTACTTC,CSVSDQETQYF
TRBD1,TRBV4-1,TRBJ1-6,many,TGCGCCAGCAGCCAAGATCCCCCAGGGGGCCACTCACCCCTCCACTTT,CASSQDPPGGHSPLHF
.,TRBV11-3,TRBJ2-3,.,TGTGCCAGCAGCCCGCGAACGGCCGGAGGAGCAGATACGCAGTATTTT,CASSPRTAGGADTQYF
.,TRBV9,TRBJ2-2,.,TGTGCCAGCAGCGGCGATTCCGGGGAGCTGTTTTTT,CASSGDSGELFF
.,TRBV19,TRBJ1-6,.,TGTGCCAGCACGCCAGGGAGCTCCTATAATTCACCCCTCCACTTT,CASTPGSSYNSPLHF
.,TRBV7-9,TRBJ2-1,.,TGTGCCAGCAGCTTTTCCAGCGGAGATGAGCAGTTCTTC,CASSFSSGDEQFF
TRBD2,TRBV4-3,TRBJ2-7,.,TGCGCCAGCAGCCGTTGGACTAGCGGGGGTGGCGAGCAGTACTTC,CASSRWTSGGGEQYF
.,TRBV7-3,TRBJ2-7,few,TGTGCCAGCAGCTTTTCGCGAAGCTACGAGCAGTACTTC,CASSFSRSYEQYF
.,TRBV6-2/TRBV6-3,TRBJ1-2,few,TGTGCCAGCAGTAACGGGGTTGGCTACACCTTC,CASSNGVGYTF
.,TRBV13,TRBJ2-7,.,TGTGCCAGCAGCGCGCCGGGGAACCAGTACGAGCAGTACTTC,CASSAPGNQYEQYF
.,TRBV5-1,TRBJ1-2,.,TGCGCCAGCAGTCTTCCATTCCTCGGCTATGGCTACACCTTC,CASSLPFLGYGYTF
.,TRBV10-3,TRBJ2-5,.,TGTGCCATCAGTTGGACAGTAAACCAAGAGACCCAGTACTTC,CAISWTVNQETQYF
TRBD2,TRBV7-9,TRBJ2-5,.,TGTGCCAGCAGCACCACCGGGACTAGGTTCCGGGAGACCCAGTACTTC,CASSTTGTRFRETQYF
.,TRBV6-2/TRBV6-3,TRBJ2-5,.,TGTGCCAGCAGTTACGAGATTCAAGAGACCCAGTACTTC,CASSYEIQETQYF
.,TRBV4-3,TRBJ2-2,.,TGCGCCAGCTCGTGGGACCTCCCCGGGGAGCTGTTTTTT,CASSWDLPGELFF
.,TRBV7-9,TRBJ1-1,.,TGTGCCAGCAGCTTATCCAGGAATGAAGCTTTCTTT,CASSLSRNEAFF
TRBD1,TRBV27,TRBJ1-6,.,TGTGCCAGCAGCCCGGGACAGGGAATTTCACCCCTCCACTTT,CASSPGQGISPLHF
TRBD2,TRBV3-1,TRBJ2-7,.,TGTGCCAGCAGCCAAGACCTCCGCGGGGGGTCCTACGAGCAGTACTTC,CASSQDLRGGSYEQYF
TRBD1,TRBV12-3/TRBV12-4,TRBJ1-1,few,TGTGCCAGCAGCCCAGGACAGGGGCGGGTTGAAGCTTTCTTT,CASSPGQGRVEAFF
.,TRBV7-8,TRBJ2-1,few,TGTGCCAGCAGCTTTGCAAGGACCTCCTACAATGAGCAGTTCTTC,CASSFARTSYNEQFF
TRBD2,TRBV5-4,TRBJ2-1,many,TGTGCCAGCAGCCCCACTAGCGGGGGCCACTACAATGAGCAGTTCTTC,CASSPTSGGHYNEQFF
TRBD2,TRBV14,TRBJ2-3,few,TGTGCCAGCACCAGACGGGGGGTCGGAGATACGCAGTATTTT,CASTRRGVGDTQYF
.,TRBV29-1,TRBJ2-7,many,TGCAGCGTTGAGCTTCGGGACTACGAGCAGTACTTC,CSVELRDYEQYF
.,TRBV2,TRBJ1-5,.,TGTGCCAGCAGTGTGGGGATACGACAGCCCCAGCATTTT,CASSVGIRQPQHF
.,TRBV24-1,TRBJ2-2,.,TGTGCCACCAGTGACCCCCTGGGGGGTATAACCGGGGAGCTGTTTTTT,CATSDPLGGITGELFF
.,TRBV7-3,TRBJ2-5,few,TGTGCCAGCAGCTTATGGGTGGGCACCCAAGAGACCCAGTACTTC,CASSLWVGTQETQYF
.,TRBV7-2,TRBJ2-1,many,TGTGCCAGCAGCTTAGCCGGGGGCGCATCGAATGAGCAGTTCTTC,CASSLAGGASNEQFF
.,TRBV4-3,TRBJ1-2,few,TGCGCCAGCAGGCCCTCTGTGGGGGGGGCCATGGGCTATGGCTACACCTTC,CASRPSVGGAMGYGYTF
TRBD2,TRBV5-5,TRBJ2-1,few,TGTGCCAGCAGCCAGGGACTAGCGGGGGGGCCTGAGCAGTTCTTC,CASSQGLAGGPEQFF
.,TRBV3-1,TRBJ2-3,few,TGTGCCAGCAGCCAAGTTCAGACAGATACGCAGTATTTT,CASSQVQTDTQYF
.,TRBV7-3,TRBJ2-5,many,TGTGCCAGCAGCGCCTACTTGGGTCCGGGGGAGACCCAGTACTTC,CASSAYLGPGETQYF
.,TRBV7-9,TRBJ1-4,many,TGTGCCAGCCGCCCTCAGGGGCGGGAAAAACTGTTTTTT,CASRPQGREKLFF
.,TRBV6-5,TRBJ1-1,few,TGTGCCAGCAGTCTTACAGAAACACTCATGAACACTGAAGCTTTCTTT,CASSLTETLMNTEAFF
.,TRBV24-1,TRBJ2-5,.,TGTGCCACCAGTGATTTTGGAGAGACCCAGTACTTC,CATSDFGETQYF
.,TRBV20-1,TRBJ2-4,.,TGCAGTGCTGGGGGGACAGTAGCCAAAAACATTCAGTACTTC,CSAGGTVAKNIQYF
.,TRBV7-9,TRBJ2-1,.,TGTGCCAGCAGCTTACGTTCGGGCAGGGGAGGGAATGAGCAGTTCTTC,CASSLRSGRGGNEQFF
TRBD2,TRBV6-2/TRBV6-3,TRBJ2-1,many,TGTGCCAGCAGTTACTCTAGCGGGGGGAATGAGCAGTTCTTC,CASSYSSGGNEQFF
.,TRBV7-9,TRBJ2-3,few,TGTGCCGGACGGACAGATACGCAGTATTTT,CAGRTDTQYF
TRBD2,TRBV7-2,TRBJ2-5,.,TGTGCCAGCAGCTTAGTCGCGGGGGGGCTTCAAGAGACCCAGTACTTC,CASSLVAGGLQETQYF
.,TRBV4-2,TRBJ1-3,few,TGTGCCAGCAGCCAAGGAAACACCATATATTTT,CASSQGNTIYF
.,TRBV7-6,TRBJ1-5,.,TGTGCCAGCAGCTTAGCGGACGGTAGCAATCAGCCCCAGCATTTT,CASSLADGSNQPQHF
.,TRBV29-1,TRBJ2-3,.,TGCAGCGTTGCAGAGAAGACAGGCACAGATACGCAGTATTTT,CSVAEKTGTDTQYF
.,TRBV6-5,TRBJ1-1,few,TGTGCCATCTCCAGGGGTAGAAATATGAACACTGAAGCTTTCTTT,CAISRGRNMNTEAFF
.,TRBV4-3,TRBJ2-5,.,TGCGCCAGCAGCCAAGCCTTCGGCCGTAGCCAAGAGACCCAGTACTTC,CASSQAFGRSQETQYF